This TCR beta chain was retrieved from a study of cytomegalovirus exposure and HLA in healthy donors (TCRdb year 2017). General notes on the study: According to an earlier analysis of 587 of the donors, roughly 180 million T cells yielded over 100 million unique TCR beta sequences and around 280 Gb of sequence data. The aim of the study was to test whether cataloging public T cell receptors could identify signatures of past pathogen exposure. An early release that covered some 640 HLA-typed donors contained about 300 gigabases of sequencing data and 65 million to 100 million unique TCR sequences. In an earlier analysis of roughly 540 of the donors, high-throughput TCR beta sequencing was used to judge whether each TCR beta V gene segment behaved as functional or pseudogenic. The later analysis used no new phenotypic data to find candidate immune exposures, relying instead on TCR beta sequences and their occurrence across donors. HLA typing covered class I and class II loci at four-digit resolution. A later analysis re-examined previously published TCR beta repertoires from over 500 donors and added high-resolution HLA genotyping to investigate patterns of TCR occurrence. Using immunosequencing, the study profiled T cell repertoires from 500 to 800 subjects and related those repertoires to cytomegalovirus serostatus. Alongside the repertoire data, information on donor age, sex, ethnicity and CMV serostatus was compiled. Every repertoire in the discovery cohort had been generated on one and the same sequencing platform. The number of typed donors differed by locus: about 620-640 for A, B, C, DRB1 and DQB1; 500 to 550 for DQA1; 606 for DPA1; and roughly 470 for DPB1. Among some 400 genotyped donors of the cohort, an average of approximately 240,000 unique TCR beta nucleotide sequences was sequenced per donor, of which about 19% were non-productive. In addition to the first cohort of 666 subjects, a separate validation cohort of 120 different subjects was used. A handful of DR-DQ haplotypes were handled as single units for association and clustering because linkage in the cohort was strong. Of the approximately 400 genotyped donors, roughly 80% fell in the genetic ancestry cluster associated with self-reported Caucasian donors. To predict cytomegalovirus infection status, the study combined high-throughput TCR immunosequencing, statistical association of individual TCRs with disease status, and machine learning. In a later genetic analysis, genome-wide SNP genotypes for 398 of the 666 donors were used, and that subset was treated as a discovery cohort. The paper's findings and limits, for the study overall: HLA typing was unavailable for some donors at each locus, so association tests used only the typed subset. Compared with equally common non-associated chains, HLA-associated TCR beta chains in a later analysis were more clonally expanded and had lower generation probabilities. A further reported finding was that TCR beta sequences accurately predicted the HLA-A and HLA-B alleles for most subjects in the first cohort. In an earlier analysis of 450 to 750 of the donors, most TCR beta V segments appeared in productive rearrangements about 87% or about 30% of the time, broadly matching IMGT annotations. In vitro tests confirmed that a few of the cytomegalovirus-associated TCR beta chains recognize cytomegalovirus antigens. It was suggested by the authors that the approach could potentially be generalized to other disease states and immunological phenotypes. Presence/absence analyses assumed roughly uniform sequencing depth across donors, an assumption that may not hold. The study listed 150 to 200 TCR beta chains as associated with cytomegalovirus. The cohort was sequenced for TCR beta chains only, and without alpha or paired-chain data the features that could be detected were limited. Approximately 16 rarely observed V segments, including chromosome 9 orphons, were excluded from the earlier analysis of several hundred of the donors because counts were too low. The only immune exposure information available for the cohort was CMV serostatus. Compared with the roughly 700-donor mean, donors in an Asian-associated ancestry cluster had fewer N-insertions in productive TCRs, according to a later genetic analysis. Across donors, most TCR sequences were observed very rarely, whereas some public TCRs were present in many individuals. Correlated functional status among segregating V segments might reflect linkage disequilibrium, but an unknown experimental factor could not be ruled out. The sequencing pipeline was judged likely to have produced a cluster of highly shared sequence variants as a technical artifact. A later analysis found that most CMV-associated TCR beta chains appeared HLA-restricted, with HLA associations seemingly driven largely by CMV exposure. Assigning TCR associations to individual alleles was difficult when HLA alleles, especially DR and DQ, strongly co-occurred. A later analysis reported that several top co-occurrence clusters appeared linked to parvovirus B19, influenza, CMV and Epstein-Barr virus. In a later genetic analysis, a missense DCLRE1C variant was associated with V-gene and J-gene trimming of TCR beta chains, and the association was replicated in an independent cohort. A later analysis associated around 16,000 TCR beta sequences with specific HLA alleles at a false discovery rate of 0.05. Because the 87-base-pair reads could not distinguish some IMGT-functional V segments, including TRBV6-2 and TRBV6-3, those segments were excluded. Cytomegalovirus status was reported to be diagnosed by the classifier with high specificity and sensitivity in both the original and validation cohorts. In a later analysis, TCR association rates were found to vary across HLA loci, with the most associated TCRs seen for DRB1 alleles and the fewest for HLA-C alleles.

A word on this clone: It has no known antigen specificity. The record has no base qualities; no much larger clone is one base away.

From a lookup of the germline V gene (reference sequence), CDR1 and CDR2 are SEHNR and FQNEAQ. V is cut by 5 bases and J by 6 bases, and the space between the germline ends is 17 bases. The CDR3 covers 15 residues, taking in both the cysteine and the phenylalanine. Only the CDR3 DNA stays, 45 bases, in frame from base 1. Libraries were made using the immunoSEQ multiplex PCR assay. For the multiplex PCR, a mixture combining 60 forward primers for TCR Vbeta segments and 13 reverse primers for TCR Jbeta segments was used. The CDR3 region of rearranged TCR beta genes was amplified from genomic DNA by a multiplex PCR assay. On the Illumina HiSeq System, the amplified TCR beta libraries were sequenced as 87-base-pair reads. The original methods were these. In a later analysis, tens of millions of unique TCR beta chains were counted across the roughly 610 repertoires, and approximately 11 million of these chains were shared by at least two donors. To remove PCR and sequencing errors, raw reads were error-corrected and collapsed into unique sequences using a nearest-neighbor algorithm that merged closely related sequences. To assign V, D and J gene segments, CDR3 sequences were aligned to IMGT reference sequences. For a sequence to be retained, a match of at least six nucleotides was required to both a V gene segment and a J gene segment. Rearrangements were classified as productive when the CDR3 lacked stop codons and remained in frame with V and J, and all other rearrangements were classified as non-productive. CDR3 was defined according to IMGT convention as the region running from the second conserved V-encoded cysteine to the conserved J-encoded phenylalanine. In an earlier analysis of approximately 500 of the donors, sequences lacking an unambiguous match to a single V gene segment were excluded. An earlier analysis of approximately 590 of the donors called V segments functional above 56.7% productive rearrangements and segregating when the between-donor standard deviation exceeded 5%. A statistical classification framework was built to diagnose cytomegalovirus status from the catalog of TCR beta chain sequences. A later analysis assigned V and J genes by comparing TCR nucleotide sequences with IMGT/GENE-DB human TR gene sequences. A later analysis assigned CDR3 sequences and most-parsimonious VDJ recombination scenarios with the TCRdist pipeline. In a later analysis, each TCR beta chain was defined by its CDR3 amino acid sequence together with its V-gene family, and reads lacking a unique V-gene family were excluded. In a later analysis, 500 to 650 highly shared, low-generation-probability nucleotide sequences were removed to address suspected cross-contamination and a sequencing artifact. In a later analysis, a clonal expansion index was calculated for each public chain from normalized within-repertoire ranks of inferred template counts. A later analysis computed generation probabilities with a VDJ recombination model fitted to out-of-frame rearrangements, and checked the results against IGoR. A later analysis scored TCR-TCR, TCR-HLA and TCR-CMV co-occurrence with hypergeometric tests, applying a repertoire-size bias correction to TCR pairs. To estimate false discovery rates, a later analysis permuted the HLA or CMV assignments 20 times. In a later analysis, co-occurring TCRs were grouped using DBSCAN, with TCRdist sequence similarity added in when clustering inside HLA-allele-positive subsets. Repertoires with fewer than 30,000 or more than 120,000 public chains, plus five repertoires with anomalous nucleotide sharing, were excluded from co-occurrence clustering. Drawn from immuneACCESS, this table holds only the in-frame rearrangements with V and J called that TCRdb kept. Clones are partly lost; checked studies trace under half to an unresolved V gene and leave the rest unexplained. Clone size and V and J calls were adopted from that table, with D and trimming inferred from the DNA. A total of 100,000 to 150,000 clones appear in this sample, about 80% of them only once. The ten largest account for roughly 1.8% of the sample.

The cohort was made up of 500 to 800 healthy bone marrow donors. All cohort members were sampled while nominally healthy, although unrecorded immune exposures were likely present. The donor tested CMV seronegative, placing the donor among the 350 or so seronegative members of the cohort. Every donor gave a peripheral blood sample, and the peripheral blood mononuclear cells from that sample were used for TCR beta sequencing. The Qiagen DNeasy Blood Extraction Kit was used to extract genomic DNA from the blood cell samples. Specimen: PBMCs. The receptor was isolated from a woman aged 45-59 years in good health and CMV-seronegative. The chain uses TRBV7-9 and TRBJ1-5, with TRBD1 as a weak D call on 6 bases. The CDR3 reads CASSLAQGEAQPQHF. The nucleotide sequence reads TGTGCCAGCAGCCTTGCACAGGGCGAGGCTCAGCCCCAGCATTTT.